This T cell receptor beta chain was found in a study of blood T cell repertoires in COVID-19. Profiled with immunoSEQ multiplex PCR; TCRdb holds only in-frame clones, not every one. The sample yields 98,000 or so clones, approximately 91% seen once. Germline CDR1 MDHEN, CDR2 SYDVKM. The CDR3 runs 15 residues. Trimming took off 2 bases at V and 3 bases at J, with 13 bases between the two ends. Sequenced: peripheral blood. V gene TRBV28 combines with J gene TRBJ1-2, with D possibly being TRBD1 (6 bases). The TCR originated in a human donor in a cohort sampled during active COVID-19. The CDR3 spells CASSLPSNRDYGYTF. As DNA, the CDR3 is TGTGCCAGCAGTTTACCGTCAAACAGGGACTATGGCTACACCTTC.